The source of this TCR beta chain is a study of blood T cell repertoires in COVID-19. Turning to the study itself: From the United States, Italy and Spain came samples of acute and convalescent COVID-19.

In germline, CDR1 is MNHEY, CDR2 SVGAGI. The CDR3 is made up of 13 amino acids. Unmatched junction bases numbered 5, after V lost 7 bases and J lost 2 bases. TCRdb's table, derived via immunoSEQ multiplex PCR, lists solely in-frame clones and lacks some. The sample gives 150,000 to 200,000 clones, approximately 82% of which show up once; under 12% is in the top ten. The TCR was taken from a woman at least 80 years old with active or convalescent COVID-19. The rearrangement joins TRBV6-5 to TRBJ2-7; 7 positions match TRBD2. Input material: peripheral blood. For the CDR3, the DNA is TGTGCCAGCAAAAAAGCGGGACCCTACGAGCAGTACTTC. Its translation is CASKKAGPYEQYF.